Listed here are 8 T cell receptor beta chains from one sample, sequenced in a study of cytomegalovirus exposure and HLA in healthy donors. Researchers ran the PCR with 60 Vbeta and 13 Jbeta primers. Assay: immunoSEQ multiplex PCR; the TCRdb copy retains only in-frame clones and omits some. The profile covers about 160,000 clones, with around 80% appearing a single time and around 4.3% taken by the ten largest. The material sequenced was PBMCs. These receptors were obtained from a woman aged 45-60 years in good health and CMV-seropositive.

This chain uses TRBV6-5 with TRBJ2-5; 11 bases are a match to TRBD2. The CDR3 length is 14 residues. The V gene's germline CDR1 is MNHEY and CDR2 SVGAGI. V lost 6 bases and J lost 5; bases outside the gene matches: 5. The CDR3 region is CASRLAGDSETQYF. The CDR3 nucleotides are TGTGCCAGCAGACTAGCGGGGGACTCGGAGACCCAGTACTTC.

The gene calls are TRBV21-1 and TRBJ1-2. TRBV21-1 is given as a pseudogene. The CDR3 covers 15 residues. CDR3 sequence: CASRVSTAGGYGYTF. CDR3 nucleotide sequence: TGTGCCAGCAGAGTATCGACGGCGGGCGGGTATGGCTACACCTTC.

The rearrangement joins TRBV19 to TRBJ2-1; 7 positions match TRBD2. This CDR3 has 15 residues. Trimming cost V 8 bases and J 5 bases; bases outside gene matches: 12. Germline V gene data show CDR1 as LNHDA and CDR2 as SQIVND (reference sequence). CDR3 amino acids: CASRRTGTTNNEQFF. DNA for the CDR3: TGTGCCAGTCGCCGAACGGGGACTACCAACAATGAGCAGTTCTTC.

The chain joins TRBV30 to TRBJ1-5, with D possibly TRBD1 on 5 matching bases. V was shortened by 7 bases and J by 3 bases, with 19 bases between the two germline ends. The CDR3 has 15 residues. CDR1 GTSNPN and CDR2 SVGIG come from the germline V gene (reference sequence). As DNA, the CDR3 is TGTGCCTACCGGACGGGGGGAGGCCTCAATCAGCCCCAGCATTTT. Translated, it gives CAYRTGGGLNQPQHF.

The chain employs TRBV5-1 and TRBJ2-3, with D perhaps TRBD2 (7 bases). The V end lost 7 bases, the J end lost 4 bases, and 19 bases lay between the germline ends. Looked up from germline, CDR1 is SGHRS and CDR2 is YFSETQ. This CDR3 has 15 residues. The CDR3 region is CASWSSGGRADTQYF. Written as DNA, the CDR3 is TGCGCCAGCTGGTCTTCGGGGGGCCGGGCAGATACGCAGTATTTT.

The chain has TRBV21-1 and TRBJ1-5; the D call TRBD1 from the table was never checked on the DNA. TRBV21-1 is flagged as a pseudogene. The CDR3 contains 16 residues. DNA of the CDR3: TGTGCCAGCAGCCTCACCTTGACATGGGGCAATCAGCCCCAGCATTTT. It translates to CASSLTLTWGNQPQHF.

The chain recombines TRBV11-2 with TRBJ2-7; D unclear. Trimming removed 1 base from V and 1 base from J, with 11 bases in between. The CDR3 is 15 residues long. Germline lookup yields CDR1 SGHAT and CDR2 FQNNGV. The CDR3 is CASSLVRFASYEQYF. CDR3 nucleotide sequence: TGTGCCAGCAGCTTAGTCAGGTTCGCGTCCTACGAGCAGTACTTC.

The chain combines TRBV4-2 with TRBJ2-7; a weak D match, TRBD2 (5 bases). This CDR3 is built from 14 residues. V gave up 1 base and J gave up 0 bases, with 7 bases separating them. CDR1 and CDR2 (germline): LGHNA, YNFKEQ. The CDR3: CASSQGTLSYEQYF. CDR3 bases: TGTGCCAGCAGCCAAGGGACTCTCTCCTACGAGCAGTACTTC.